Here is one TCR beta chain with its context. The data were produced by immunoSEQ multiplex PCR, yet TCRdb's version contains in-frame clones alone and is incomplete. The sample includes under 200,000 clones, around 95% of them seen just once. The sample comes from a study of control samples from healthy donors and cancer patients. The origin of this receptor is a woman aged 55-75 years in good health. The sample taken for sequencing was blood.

The CDR3 region is CASSSKDRGKARTEAFF. In nucleotides, the CDR3 is TGTGCCAGCAGCTCGAAAGACAGGGGTAAGGCGAGGACTGAAGCTTTCTTT. The chain uses TRBV7-2 and TRBJ1-1, with 8 positions matching TRBD1. The trim removed 4 bases at V and 5 bases at J, leaving 15 bases unmatched. CDR1 is SGHTA and CDR2 is FQGNSA in the germline V gene. The CDR3 is 17 amino acids. The complete variable domain, with remaining parts taken from reference TRBV7-2 and TRBJ1-1, reads GAGVSQSPSNKVTEKGKDVELRCDPISGHTALYWYRQSLGQGLEFLIYFQGNSAPDKSGLPSDRFSAERTGGSVSTLTIQRTQQEDSAVYLCASSSKDRGKARTEAFFGQGTRLTVV.